This T cell receptor beta chain is from a study of cytomegalovirus exposure and HLA in healthy donors. 60 Vbeta and 13 Jbeta primers were used in PCR. Repertoires were generated with immunoSEQ multiplex PCR, while TCRdb's copy carries only in-frame clones and drops some. Counted here are about 130,000 clones, approximately 83% occurring once; the ten biggest clones make up 0.95% to 1.5%. The CDR3 runs 11 residues. Per germline, CDR1 LNHDA and CDR2 SQIVND (reference sequence). Trimming stripped 4 bases from V and 4 bases from J, with 5 bases between. Study-wide points: The majority of TCR sequences were rare, yet some public TCRs appeared in many donors.

With regard to this clone: What it recognizes is unknown.

The chain combines TRBV19 with TRBJ2-7, with D unclear. The receptor was derived from a girl aged 2-15 years in good health and CMV-seronegative. Sequencing was carried out using PBMCs. The CDR3 nucleotides read TGTGCCAGTAGTACACAGTACGAGCAGTACTTC. Translated, it gives CASSTQYEQYF.